This TCR beta chain is drawn from a study of blood T cell repertoires in COVID-19. The overall study: From T cells, B-cell-depleted T cells, or PBMCs came the material, which was cDNA or gDNA.

Trimming removed 4 bases from V and 4 bases from J, with 20 bases in between. The CDR3 spans 16 residues. Germline V gives CDR1 SGHTA, CDR2 FQGNSA. Clones were sequenced by immunoSEQ multiplex PCR, and TCRdb holds only the in-frame ones, with some missing. This table holds approximately 190,000 clones, 80% to 90% found once. The chain couples TRBV7-2 to TRBJ2-7; D call uncertain. This clonotype was sampled from a human donor in a cohort sampled during active COVID-19. The specimen was peripheral blood. The CDR3 is CASSSTGGLAPYEQYF. The CDR3 nucleotides read TGTGCCAGCAGCTCCACGGGTGGGTTAGCCCCGTACGAGCAGTACTTC.